The present entry profiles one T cell receptor (beta chain) with its context. These data originate in a study of blood T cell repertoires in COVID-19. Overall study context: Samples of COVID-19 (acute and convalescent) were obtained from the United States, Italy and Spain. PBMCs, B-cell-depleted T cells, or T cells were the source of the cDNA or gDNA that made up the material.

Source study methods: How many nucleated cells were present was estimated from reference gene primer amplification. The assay was immunoSEQ multiplex PCR, and TCRdb's table has in-frame clones only and misses some. The DNA was the basis for D and trimming; V, J and clone size are from that table. Of about 140,000 clones listed, 80% were seen once; the top ten hold approximately 3.5%. V shed 6 bases, J shed 5 bases, and the junction held 9 bases outside the gene matches. The CDR3 is made up of 16 amino acids. CDR1 is MNHNY and CDR2 is SVGAGI in the germline V gene (reference sequence). This sequence was found in a man aged 65 to 85 who had recovered from COVID-19. V and J are TRBV6-6 and TRBJ2-2, with TRBD2 matching over 10 bases. Sequencing used peripheral blood. The CDR3 region has the DNA TGTGCCAGCAGGCCCCGTCTAGCGGGAGATACCGGGGAGCTGTTTTTT. Encoded protein: CASRPRLAGDTGELFF.